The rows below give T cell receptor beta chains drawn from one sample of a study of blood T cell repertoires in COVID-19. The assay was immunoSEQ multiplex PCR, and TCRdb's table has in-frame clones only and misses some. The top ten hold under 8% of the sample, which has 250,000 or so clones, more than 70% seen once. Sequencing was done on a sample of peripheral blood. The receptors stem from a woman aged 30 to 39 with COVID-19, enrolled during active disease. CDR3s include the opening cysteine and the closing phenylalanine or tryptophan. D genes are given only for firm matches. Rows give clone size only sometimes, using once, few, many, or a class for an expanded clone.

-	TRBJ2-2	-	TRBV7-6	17	CASSLGQGGISTGELFF	TGTGCCAGCAGCTTAGGCCAGGGAGGTATCAGCACCGGGGAGCTGTTTTTT
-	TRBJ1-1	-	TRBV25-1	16	CASSEGWGVGGAEAFF	TGTGCCAGCAGTGAAGGGTGGGGGGTTGGAGGCGCTGAAGCTTTCTTT
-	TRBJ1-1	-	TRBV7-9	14	CASSSLRRNTEAFF	TGTGCCAGCAGCTCCCTTAGGAGGAACACTGAAGCTTTCTTT
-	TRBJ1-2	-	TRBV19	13	CASSSGVDYGYTF	TGTGCCAGTAGTTCAGGGGTGGACTATGGCTACACCTTC
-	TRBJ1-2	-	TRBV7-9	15	CASSLALGGNYGYTF	TGTGCCAGCAGCTTAGCGCTTGGAGGTAACTATGGCTACACCTTC
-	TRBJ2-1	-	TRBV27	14	CASSWQGPYNEQFF	TGTGCCAGTTCCTGGCAGGGGCCCTACAATGAGCAGTTCTTC
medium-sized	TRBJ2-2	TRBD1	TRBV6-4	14	CASSGGPSTGELFF	TGTGCCAGTTCAGGGGGCCCGAGCACCGGGGAGCTGTTTTTT
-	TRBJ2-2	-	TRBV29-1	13	CSVGGANTGELFF	TGCAGCGTCGGGGGAGCGAACACCGGGGAGCTGTTTTTT
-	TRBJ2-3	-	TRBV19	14	CASSSYGVSDTQYF	TGTGCCAGTAGTTCTTACGGGGTATCAGATACGCAGTATTTT
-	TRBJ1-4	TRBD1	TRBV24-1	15	CATSDPGTGNEKLFF	TGTGCCACCAGTGACCCCGGGACAGGGAACGAAAAACTGTTTTTT
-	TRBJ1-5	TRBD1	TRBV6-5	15	CASRSGTVGGQPQHF	TGTGCCAGCAGATCCGGGACAGTTGGGGGTCAGCCCCAGCATTTT